The entry below describes one T cell receptor (beta chain). Primers: 60 Vbeta forward and 13 Jbeta reverse. Profiled with immunoSEQ multiplex PCR; TCRdb holds only in-frame clones, not every one. Among over 150,000 clones, 68% were seen once, and the ten largest hold 1.4% to 1.5%. These data are taken from a study of cytomegalovirus exposure and HLA in healthy donors. The specimen sequenced was PBMCs. This receptor was identified in a man aged 50-60 years in good health and CMV-seronegative.

The DNA for the CDR3 is TGTGCCAGCAGCATTGACAGGGTAAGAGGTGAAGCTTTCTTT. This encodes CASSIDRVRGEAFF. This chain joins TRBV6-5 and TRBJ1-1; 7 nucleotides line up with TRBD1. CDR1 is MNHEY and CDR2 is SVGAGI in the germline V gene. CDR3 length: 14 residues. With 6 bases clipped from V and 7 bases from J, the junction kept 11 bases outside the gene matches.